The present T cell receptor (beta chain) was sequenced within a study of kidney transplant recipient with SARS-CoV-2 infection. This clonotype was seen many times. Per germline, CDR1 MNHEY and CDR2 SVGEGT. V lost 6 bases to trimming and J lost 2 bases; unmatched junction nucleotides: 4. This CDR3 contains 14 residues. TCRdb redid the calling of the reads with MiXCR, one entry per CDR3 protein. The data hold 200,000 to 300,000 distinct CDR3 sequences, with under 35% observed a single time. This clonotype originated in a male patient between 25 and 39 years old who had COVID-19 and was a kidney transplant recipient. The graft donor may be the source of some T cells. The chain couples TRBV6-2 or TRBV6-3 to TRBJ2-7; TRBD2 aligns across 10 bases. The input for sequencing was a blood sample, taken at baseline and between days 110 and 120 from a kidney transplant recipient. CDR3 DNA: TGTGCCAGCAGGGGGACTAGCGAAGCCTACGAGCAGTACTTC. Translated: CASRGTSEAYEQYF.